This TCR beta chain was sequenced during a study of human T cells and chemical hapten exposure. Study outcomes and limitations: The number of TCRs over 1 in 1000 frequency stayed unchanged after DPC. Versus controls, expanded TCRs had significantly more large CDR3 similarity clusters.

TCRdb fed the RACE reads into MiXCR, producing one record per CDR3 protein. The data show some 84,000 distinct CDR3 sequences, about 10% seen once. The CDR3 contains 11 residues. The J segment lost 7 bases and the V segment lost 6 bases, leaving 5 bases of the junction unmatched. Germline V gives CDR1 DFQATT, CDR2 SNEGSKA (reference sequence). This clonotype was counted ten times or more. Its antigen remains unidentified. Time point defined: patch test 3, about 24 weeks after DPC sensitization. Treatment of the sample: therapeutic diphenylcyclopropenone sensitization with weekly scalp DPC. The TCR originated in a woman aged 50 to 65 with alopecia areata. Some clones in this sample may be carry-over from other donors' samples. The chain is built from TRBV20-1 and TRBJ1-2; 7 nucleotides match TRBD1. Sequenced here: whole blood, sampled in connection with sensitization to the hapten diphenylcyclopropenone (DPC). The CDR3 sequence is CSATTGVGYTF. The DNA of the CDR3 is TGCAGTGCAACCACAGGGGTTGGCTACACCTTC.